The 5 T cell receptor beta chains given below trace back to one sample, sequenced in a study of T-cell memory formation after mild COVID-19. From the 5' RACE reads, TCRdb called clonotypes with MiXCR, one entry per CDR3 protein. The repertoire consists of about 100,000 distinct CDR3 sequences, with 11% occurring once and the leading ten covering approximately 40%. Sample: PBMCs or a T cell subset sorted from them (not recorded which). These receptors all stem from a man younger than 35 who had mild COVID-19 (a few samples of this study predate the infection). Cell type and time point are not known.

The sample holds a few counts of this clonotype. The chain links TRBV2 to TRBJ1-1; the D gene is possibly TRBD1 (5 bases). With 2 bases removed from V and 4 bases from J, the gap between germline ends came to 11 bases. This CDR3 spans 14 amino acids. Germline V lookup: CDR1 SNHLY, CDR2 FYNNEI. The CDR3, as DNA: TGTGCCAGCAGTGAACCAGGGCAGGGCACTGAAGCTTTCTTT. This gives the protein CASSEPGQGTEAFF.

This clonotype showed up just a few times. The gene calls are TRBV12-3 or TRBV12-4 and TRBJ1-1; the D gene is possibly TRBD1 (6 bases). V was trimmed by 6 bases and J by 1 base, leaving 18 bases between them. The CDR3 is 16 amino acids. In DNA form, the CDR3 reads TGTGCCAGCAGGGAAGGACAGCCGACAGGGAACACTGAAGCTTTCTTT. Translation: CASREGQPTGNTEAFF.

This clonotype has a handful of counts. The rearrangement joins TRBV14 to TRBJ2-7; TRBD2 might be the D (6 bases). V was trimmed by 8 bases and J by 5 bases, leaving 13 bases between them. This CDR3 comprises 12 residues. The germline CDR1 and CDR2 sequences are SGHDN and FVKESK. CDR3 loop: CASSGRGDEQYF. CDR3 sequence (DNA): TGTGCCAGCTCCGGGCGCGGGGACGAGCAGTACTTC.

This clonotype was seen repeatedly, ten times or more. The chain employs TRBV5-6 and TRBJ2-7; D unclear. Deletions cut 4 bases from V and 3 bases from J, with 8 bases between. Germline V gene sequence: CDR1 SGHDT, CDR2 YYEEEE. The CDR3 sequence is 12 residues long. The CDR3 DNA follows: TGTGCCAGCAGCCCGGACGGCTACGAGCAGTACTTC. As protein: CASSPDGYEQYF.

J is TRBJ2-3 and V is TRBV4-1; the D gene is possibly TRBD2 (6 bases). The germline V gene encodes CDR1 MGHRA and CDR2 YSYEKL. This CDR3 comprises 16 residues. V was clipped by 4 bases and J by 6 bases, with 20 bases between them. In DNA form, the CDR3 reads TGCGCCAGCAGCCCTGGCAGAGGAGGGAAGTTGGATACGCAGTATTTT. Translating it yields CASSPGRGGKLDTQYF.